Following are 8 T cell receptor beta chains from one sample sequenced in a study of blood T cells in healthy people across ages. Alongside a J-beta primer mix, a sample-barcoded 5' primer served in a second PCR lasting about 6 to 11 cycles. TCRdb re-derived calls from the 5' RACE reads in MiXCR, one entry per CDR3 protein. The profile covers about 1,400,000 distinct CDR3 sequences, with 42% appearing a single time and under 8% taken by the ten largest. Sample: blood. The receptors come from a woman between 18 and 29 years old in good health.

In this sample, this clonotype turned up a few times. The V call is TRBV7-2, the J call TRBJ2-1; D is uncertain. This CDR3 spans 11 amino acids. The V gene's germline CDR1 is SGHTA and CDR2 FQGNSA. Trimming took off 0 bases at V and 13 bases at J, with 7 bases between the two ends. As DNA, the CDR3 is TGTGCCAGCAGCTTAGCCGCCCCCCAGTTCTTC. This codes for CASSLAAPQFF.

This clonotype was counted only a few times. This sequence joins TRBV6-1 and TRBJ2-7; 7 bases are a match to TRBD1. Germline V gene lookup returns CDR1 MNHNS and CDR2 SASEGT. The CDR3 has 14 residues. Unmatched junction bases numbered 7, after V lost 7 bases and J lost 1 base. CDR3 residues: CASNPLGQSYEQYF. The CDR3 nucleotides are TGTGCCAGCAACCCCCTGGGACAGTCCTACGAGCAGTACTTC.

This clonotype was picked up a small number of times. The chain employs TRBV10-3 and TRBJ1-2, with 9 bases aligning to TRBD1. From germline, CDR1 is ENHRY and CDR2 SYGVKD. This CDR3 spans 12 amino acids. Trimming at V came to 10 bases and at J to 6 bases, leaving 6 bases not matched to a gene. CDR3 protein: CATAGQGNGYTF. The CDR3 DNA reads as TGTGCCACCGCGGGACAGGGTAATGGCTACACCTTC.

CDR3 residues: CASSPTGLAGVGQETQYF. The DNA for the CDR3 is TGCGCCAGCAGCCCCACGGGACTAGCGGGAGTAGGGCAAGAGACCCAGTACTTC. The chain joins TRBV4-1 to TRBJ2-5; 14 bases align to TRBD2. V was clipped by 4 bases and J by 2 bases; unmatched bases: 9. Per the germline V gene, CDR1 is MGHRA and CDR2 is YSYEKL. The CDR3 spans 18 residues.

V and J are TRBV3-1 and TRBJ1-5; tentatively, D is TRBD1 (6 bases). Trimming removed 0 bases at V and 3 bases at J, with 9 bases between. This CDR3 spans 15 amino acids. Germline CDR1 is LGHDT and CDR2 is YNNKEL (reference sequence). The CDR3 DNA reads TGTGCCAGCAGCCAAGACACAGGGCCCAATCAGCCCCAGCATTTT. Its protein is CASSQDTGPNQPQHF.

J is TRBJ2-1 and V is TRBV20-1; 11 nucleotides agree with TRBD2. The CDR3 covers 14 residues. CDR1 is DFQATT and CDR2 is SNEGSKA in the germline V gene (reference sequence). CDR3 sequence (DNA): TGCAACGTCCCTCTAGCGGGGGGCCGGGGGGAGCAGTTCTTC. This encodes CNVPLAGGRGEQFF.

The table lists this clonotype with a few counts. A read error may be the cause here, since a much bigger clone is one base away. The rearrangement links TRBV21-1 to TRBJ2-1; TRBD2 is the table's D call and was not checked against the DNA. TRBV21-1 is a pseudogene. The CDR3 is made up of 15 amino acids. This CDR3 reads CASSPGRAGPNEQFF. The CDR3 region has the DNA TGTGCCAGCAGCCCCGGACGAGCGGGGCCCAATGAGCAGTTCTTC.

The chain has TRBV15 and TRBJ2-5, with D perhaps given as TRBD1 or TRBD2 (6 bases each). Trimming cost V 8 bases and J 5 bases, with 12 bases left between them. The CDR3 totals 12 residues. Germline lookup yields CDR1 LNHNV and CDR2 YYDKDF (reference sequence). In DNA, the CDR3 is TGTGCCACCTCCCGGGGGCAGGAGACCCAGTACTTC. This encodes CATSRGQETQYF.